The rows below give T cell receptor beta chains drawn from one sample of a study of Graves' ophthalmopathy and Graves' hyperthyroidism. TCRdb itself ran the multiplex PCR reads through MiXCR, one entry per CDR3 protein. There are 500,000 to 600,000 distinct CDR3 sequences in the sample; approximately 37% occur only once, and about 4.6% lies in the top ten. Source material: peripheral blood or thyroid tissue (not recorded which). Receptors were obtained from an adult man with Graves' hyperthyroidism. CDR3s include the opening cysteine and the closing phenylalanine or tryptophan. A D gene is named only where the DNA matches it firmly. A clone size is listed for some rows: how often the clone was seen (once, few, many), or a class if it is expanded.

D: -
V: TRBV15
length: 16
J: TRBJ1-5
size: many
CDR3: CATSRGRPGGNQPQHF
DNA: TGTGCCACCAGCAGAGGTCGGCCGGGGGGCAATCAGCCCCAGCATTTT

D: -
V: TRBV5-1
length: 13
J: TRBJ2-5
size: few
CDR3: CASSLAPRETQYF
DNA: TGCGCCAGCAGCTTGGCTCCTCGGGAGACCCAGTACTTC

D: -
V: TRBV9
length: 13
J: TRBJ1-1
size: once
CDR3: CASSGSLGTEAFF
DNA: TGTGCCAGCAGCGGTTCCCTGGGAACAGAAGCTTTCTTT

D: TRBD1
V: TRBV29-1
length: 13
J: TRBJ1-2
size: many
CDR3: CSVVSRGLYGYTF
DNA: TGCAGCGTTGTCTCCAGGGGGCTCTATGGCTACACCTTC

D: -
V: TRBV2
length: 15
J: TRBJ2-1
size: -
CDR3: CASSTEGSSYNEQFF
DNA: TGTGCCAGCAGTACAGAGGGTAGCTCCTACAATGAGCAGTTCTTC

D: TRBD2
V: TRBV30
length: 14
J: TRBJ2-7
size: -
CDR3: CAWRGLAGGPTWYF
DNA: TGTGCCTGGAGGGGACTAGCGGGAGGCCCTACGTGGTACTTC

D: TRBD1
V: TRBV7-9
length: 15
J: TRBJ1-2
size: -
CDR3: CASSARETGAVGYTF
DNA: TGTGCCAGCAGTGCTAGAGAGACAGGGGCGGTTGGCTACACCTTC

D: TRBD2
V: TRBV20-1
length: 14
J: TRBJ2-5
size: -
CDR3: CSARDPSGVETQYF
DNA: TGCAGTGCTAGAGATCCTAGCGGGGTCGAGACCCAGTACTTC

D: -
V: TRBV5-8
length: 15
J: TRBJ1-4
size: few
CDR3: CASSSRPLGHEKLFF
DNA: TGTGCCAGCAGCTCTCGACCGCTTGGGCATGAAAAACTGTTTTTT

D: -
V: TRBV9
length: 14
J: TRBJ1-6
size: many
CDR3: CASSVTGQSSPLHF
DNA: TGTGCCAGCAGCGTTACAGGGCAAAGCTCACCCCTCCACTTT

D: TRBD1
V: TRBV19
length: 16
J: TRBJ2-2
size: many
CDR3: CASSTLQGANTGELFF
DNA: TGTGCCAGTAGTACCCTTCAGGGGGCGAACACCGGGGAGCTGTTTTTT

D: -
V: TRBV19
length: 15
J: TRBJ1-1
size: few
CDR3: CASSIRSGSLAEAFF
DNA: TGTGCCAGTAGTATAAGGTCAGGGTCTTTGGCTGAAGCTTTCTTT

D: TRBD2
V: TRBV29-1
length: 15
J: TRBJ2-5
size: once
CDR3: CSAGLAGLFRETQYF
DNA: TGCAGCGCGGGACTAGCGGGCCTGTTTCGGGAGACCCAGTACTTC

D: TRBD1
V: TRBV25-1
length: 16
J: TRBJ1-1
size: -
CDR3: CASSNDPGQLDTEAFF
DNA: TGTGCCAGCAGCAATGATCCGGGACAGTTGGACACTGAAGCTTTCTTT

D: TRBD1
V: TRBV29-1
length: 17
J: TRBJ2-7
size: -
CDR3: CSVELRGGYRGRNEQYF
DNA: TGCAGCGTTGAACTCCGAGGGGGTTACAGGGGAAGGAACGAGCAGTACTTC

D: -
V: TRBV7-2
length: 13
J: TRBJ1-2
size: many
CDR3: CASSTYTDEGYTF
DNA: TGTGCCAGCAGCACCTACACCGACGAGGGCTACACCTTC

D: -
V: TRBV29-1
length: 11
J: TRBJ2-3
size: few
CDR3: CSVVGADTQYF
DNA: TGCAGCGTTGTTGGGGCGGATACGCAGTATTTT

D: -
V: TRBV6-5
length: 15
J: TRBJ1-2
size: -
CDR3: CASSYAEGANYGYTF
DNA: TGTGCCAGCAGTTACGCGGAGGGAGCTAACTATGGCTACACCTTC

D: -
V: TRBV7-9
length: 13
J: TRBJ1-6
size: few
CDR3: CASSLEGGSPLHF
DNA: TGTGCCAGCAGCTTAGAGGGCGGTTCACCCCTCCACTTT

D: -
V: TRBV24-1
length: 13
J: TRBJ2-3
size: -
CDR3: CATSDLQGSTQYF
DNA: TGTGCCACCAGTGATTTGCAGGGATCTACGCAGTATTTT

D: -
V: TRBV10-3
length: 18
J: TRBJ1-6
size: many
CDR3: CAISESTRVGVDNSPLHF
DNA: TGTGCCATCAGTGAGTCGACCCGGGTGGGGGTGGATAATTCACCCCTCCACTTT

D: TRBD1
V: TRBV2
length: 15
J: TRBJ1-1
size: -
CDR3: CASFRQGPMNTEAFF
DNA: TGTGCCAGCTTTAGACAGGGCCCAATGAACACTGAAGCTTTCTTT

D: -
V: TRBV7-2
length: 17
J: TRBJ1-3
size: many
CDR3: CASSLPLQESSGNTIYF
DNA: TGTGCCAGCAGCCTACCGTTACAGGAGAGCTCTGGAAACACCATATATTTT

D: TRBD1
V: TRBV10-3
length: 14
J: TRBJ2-5
size: -
CDR3: CAISRDRPEETQYF
DNA: TGTGCCATCAGCCGGGACAGACCCGAGGAGACCCAGTACTTC

D: TRBD1
V: TRBV27
length: 14
J: TRBJ2-7
size: few
CDR3: CASSWDRGSEEQYF
DNA: TGTGCCAGCAGTTGGGACAGGGGGTCTGAAGAGCAGTACTTC

D: -
V: TRBV10-3
length: 13
J: TRBJ1-1
size: -
CDR3: CASSPGTLAEVFF
DNA: TGTGCCAGCTCACCAGGGACATTAGCTGAAGTTTTCTTT

D: -
V: TRBV12-3/TRBV12-4
length: 13
J: TRBJ2-5
size: few
CDR3: CASSFPPKETQYF
DNA: TGTGCCAGCAGTTTTCCCCCTAAAGAGACCCAGTACTTC

D: -
V: TRBV24-1
length: 13
J: TRBJ2-3
size: few
CDR3: CATSDILPDTQYF
DNA: TGTGCCACCAGTGACATACTACCAGATACGCAGTATTTT

D: -
V: TRBV6-4
length: 14
J: TRBJ1-2
size: many
CDR3: CARSLAGDNYGYTF
DNA: TGTGCCAGAAGCCTGGCAGGCGACAACTATGGCTACACCTTC

D: TRBD1
V: TRBV7-9
length: 15
J: TRBJ2-7
size: once
CDR3: CASSPDRGFSYEQYF
DNA: TGTGCCAGCAGCCCAGACAGGGGGTTCTCCTACGAGCAGTACTTC

D: TRBD1
V: TRBV29-1
length: 14
J: TRBJ1-2
size: -
CDR3: CSVERDRTNYGYTF
DNA: TGCAGCGTTGAACGGGACAGAACTAACTATGGCTACACCTTC

D: -
V: TRBV19
length: 15
J: TRBJ1-2
size: -
CDR3: CASSINSRGHDGYTF
DNA: TGTGCCAGTAGTATAAACAGCCGGGGGCACGATGGCTACACCTTC

D: TRBD1
V: TRBV29-1
length: 14
J: TRBJ2-5
size: -
CDR3: CSVAAGQGTETQYF
DNA: TGCAGCGTAGCCGCCGGACAGGGGACAGAGACCCAGTACTTC

D: -
V: TRBV2
length: 13
J: TRBJ2-7
size: once
CDR3: CASEQGGDYEQYF
DNA: TGTGCCAGCGAACAGGGAGGGGACTACGAGCAGTACTTC

D: -
V: TRBV7-8
length: 13
J: TRBJ2-7
size: -
CDR3: CASSLVEGHEQYF
DNA: TGTGCCAGCAGCTTAGTGGAGGGCCACGAGCAGTACTTC

D: TRBD2
V: TRBV20-1
length: 17
J: TRBJ2-2
size: few
CDR3: CSARDIKRGGLTGELFF
DNA: TGCAGTGCTAGAGATATCAAGCGGGGGGGCCTCACCGGGGAGCTGTTTTTT

D: TRBD1
V: TRBV6-6
length: 14
J: TRBJ1-2
size: -
CDR3: CASSFRQGGYGYTF
DNA: TGTGCCAGCAGTTTTCGCCAGGGGGGGTATGGCTACACCTTC

D: -
V: TRBV2
length: 16
J: TRBJ1-5
size: -
CDR3: CASSLGKEAGNQPQHF
DNA: TGTGCCAGCAGTTTAGGAAAAGAGGCGGGCAATCAGCCCCAGCATTTT

D: -
V: TRBV2
length: 12
J: TRBJ1-4
size: few
CDR3: CATRGGGEKLFF
DNA: TGTGCCACCCGGGGAGGGGGGGAAAAACTGTTTTTT

D: -
V: TRBV25-1
length: 13
J: TRBJ2-5
size: -
CDR3: CASSAHRGGAQYF
DNA: TGTGCCAGCAGTGCCCACAGAGGGGGGGCCCAGTACTTC

D: TRBD1
V: TRBV29-1
length: 12
J: TRBJ1-2
size: -
CDR3: CSGQGLNYGYTF
DNA: TGCAGCGGACAGGGATTAAACTATGGCTACACCTTC

D: TRBD1
V: TRBV4-2
length: 17
J: TRBJ1-2
size: -
CDR3: CASSQDPGGGGYYGYTF
DNA: TGTGCCAGCAGCCAAGATCCAGGGGGCGGGGGTTACTATGGCTACACCTTC

D: -
V: TRBV5-1
length: 16
J: TRBJ2-3
size: -
CDR3: CASSINGPPEVDTQYF
DNA: TGCGCCAGCAGCATAAACGGGCCCCCGGAGGTAGATACGCAGTATTTT

D: -
V: TRBV5-1
length: 13
J: TRBJ1-2
size: -
CDR3: CASSFVSRLVSTF
DNA: TGCGCCAGCAGCTTCGTCTCCCGGCTGGTGAGCACCTTC